This T cell receptor beta chain was observed in a study of cytomegalovirus exposure and HLA in healthy donors. Primers included in the PCR were 60 Vbeta and 13 Jbeta primers. This table comes from immunoSEQ multiplex PCR, and its TCRdb copy is limited to in-frame clones, with some not included. This table holds about 190,000 clones, approximately 82% found once. This CDR3 comprises 17 residues. Germline CDR1 and CDR2: MNHEY and SMNVEV (reference sequence). With 2 bases clipped from V and 0 bases from J, the junction kept 3 bases outside the gene matches. This rearrangement joins TRBV27 to TRBJ2-1; 11 bases are a match to TRBD2. The receptor's source is a woman in her thirties in good health and CMV-seronegative. The source material was PBMCs. This CDR3 reads CASSLPTSGSSYNEQFF. Here the CDR3 DNA reads TGTGCCAGCAGTTTACCAACTAGCGGGAGCTCCTACAATGAGCAGTTCTTC.